This T cell receptor beta chain came from a study of T cells in Graves' hyperthyroidism and ophthalmopathy. The study, taken as a whole, reports: Researchers found most expanded thyroid clonotypes above 0.001 in blood as well. Ophthalmopathy onset followed model prediction by a median around six months.

TCR beta CDR3 regions were amplified from RNA. HTBI primers were employed in a first-round RT-PCR of the TCR CDR3. Using its own MiXCR run on the multiplex PCR reads, TCRdb lists one record per CDR3 protein. The sample yields about 420,000 distinct CDR3 sequences, more than 15% seen once. Stable hyperthyroidism: no ophthalmopathy progression over 18 months of follow-up. Diagnoses were made from clinical symptoms, serum measures (thyroxine and TRAb), thyroid ultrasound and orbital computed tomography. The sample holds many counts of this clonotype. The target antigen is unknown. CDR1 is DFQATT, CDR2 SNEGSKA, per germline (reference sequence). After removal of 5 bases from V and 6 bases from J, the junction contained 4 bases not matched to a gene. The CDR3 is made up of 12 amino acids.

The TCR was taken from a woman younger than 35 with Graves' hyperthyroidism. The V gene is TRBV20-1, the J gene TRBJ1-1; TRBD1 agrees at 9 bases. The sequencing input was blood. CDR3 DNA sequence: TGCAGTGCTGCGAGGACAGGGGCTGAAGCTTTCTTT. Translating it yields CSAARTGAEAFF.